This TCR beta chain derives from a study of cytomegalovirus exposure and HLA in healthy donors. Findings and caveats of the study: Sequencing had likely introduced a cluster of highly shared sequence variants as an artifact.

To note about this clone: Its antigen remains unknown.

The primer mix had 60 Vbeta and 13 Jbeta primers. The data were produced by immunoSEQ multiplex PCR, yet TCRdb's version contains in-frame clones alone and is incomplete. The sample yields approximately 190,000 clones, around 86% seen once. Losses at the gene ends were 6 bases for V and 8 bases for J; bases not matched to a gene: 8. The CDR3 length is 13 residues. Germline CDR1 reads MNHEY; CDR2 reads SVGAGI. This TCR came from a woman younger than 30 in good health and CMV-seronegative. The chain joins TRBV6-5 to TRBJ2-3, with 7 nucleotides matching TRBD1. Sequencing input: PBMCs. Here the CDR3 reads CASSEQGYGTQYF. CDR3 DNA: TGTGCCAGCAGCGAACAGGGGTACGGTACGCAGTATTTT.